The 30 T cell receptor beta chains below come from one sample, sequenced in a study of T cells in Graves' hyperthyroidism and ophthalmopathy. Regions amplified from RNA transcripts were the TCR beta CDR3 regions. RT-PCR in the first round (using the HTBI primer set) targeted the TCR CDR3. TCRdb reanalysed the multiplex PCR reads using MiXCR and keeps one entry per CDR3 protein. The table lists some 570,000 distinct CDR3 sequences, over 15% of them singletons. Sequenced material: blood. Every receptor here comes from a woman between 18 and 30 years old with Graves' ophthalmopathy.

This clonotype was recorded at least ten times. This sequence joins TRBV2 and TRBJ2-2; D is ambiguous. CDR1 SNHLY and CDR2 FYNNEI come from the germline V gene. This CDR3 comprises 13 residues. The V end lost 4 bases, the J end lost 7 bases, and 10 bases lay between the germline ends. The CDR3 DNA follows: TGTGCCAGCAGTGGGCAGTCGTACGGGGAGCTGTTTTTT. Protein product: CASSGQSYGELFF.

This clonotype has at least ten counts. CDR3 sequence (DNA): TGTGCCAGCTCACTTGGACAGGTGACAGATACGCAGTATTTT. Encoded protein: CASSLGQVTDTQYF. This chain uses TRBV18 with TRBJ2-3; 7 bases align to TRBD1. Per germline, CDR1 KGHSH and CDR2 LQKENI. There are 14 residues in the CDR3. Losses at the gene ends were 4 bases for V and 3 bases for J; bases not matched to a gene: 4.

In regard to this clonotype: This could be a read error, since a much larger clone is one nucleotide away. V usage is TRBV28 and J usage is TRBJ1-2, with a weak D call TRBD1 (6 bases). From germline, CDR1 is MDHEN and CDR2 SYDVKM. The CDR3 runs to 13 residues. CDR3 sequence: CASSSQGPYGYAF. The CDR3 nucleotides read TGTGCCAGCAGTTCTCAGGGGCCCTATGGCTACGCCTTC.

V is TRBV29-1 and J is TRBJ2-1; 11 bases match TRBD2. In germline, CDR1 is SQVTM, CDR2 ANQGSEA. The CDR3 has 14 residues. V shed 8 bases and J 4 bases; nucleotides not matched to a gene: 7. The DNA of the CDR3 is TGCAGCAGGAAGACTAGCGGGGCTTACAATGAGCAGTTCTTC. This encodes CSRKTSGAYNEQFF.

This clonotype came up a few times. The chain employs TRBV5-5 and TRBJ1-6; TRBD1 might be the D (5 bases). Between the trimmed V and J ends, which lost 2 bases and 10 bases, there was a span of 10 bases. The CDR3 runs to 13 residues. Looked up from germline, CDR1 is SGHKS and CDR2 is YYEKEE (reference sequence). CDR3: CASSFGGGSPLHF. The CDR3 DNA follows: TGTGCCAGCAGCTTCGGGGGAGGCTCACCCCTCCACTTT.

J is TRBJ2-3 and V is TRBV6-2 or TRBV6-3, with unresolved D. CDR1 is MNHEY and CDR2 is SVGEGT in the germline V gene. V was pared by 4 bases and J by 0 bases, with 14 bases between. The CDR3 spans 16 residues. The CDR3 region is CASSSKTVRSTDTQYF. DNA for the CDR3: TGTGCCAGCAGTTCTAAGACGGTCCGAAGCACAGATACGCAGTATTTT.

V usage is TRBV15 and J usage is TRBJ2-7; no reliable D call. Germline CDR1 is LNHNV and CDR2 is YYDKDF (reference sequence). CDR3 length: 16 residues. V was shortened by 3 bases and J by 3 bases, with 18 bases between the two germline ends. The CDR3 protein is CATSRGNKVSGYEQYF. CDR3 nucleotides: TGTGCCACCAGCAGGGGAAACAAGGTATCGGGCTACGAGCAGTACTTC. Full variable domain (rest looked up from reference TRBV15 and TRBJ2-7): DAMVIQNPRYQVTQFGKPVTLSCSQTLNHNVMYWYQQKSSQAPKLLFHYYDKDFNNEADTPDNFQSRRPNTSFCFLDIRSPGLGDTAMYLCATSRGNKVSGYEQYFGPGTRLTVT.

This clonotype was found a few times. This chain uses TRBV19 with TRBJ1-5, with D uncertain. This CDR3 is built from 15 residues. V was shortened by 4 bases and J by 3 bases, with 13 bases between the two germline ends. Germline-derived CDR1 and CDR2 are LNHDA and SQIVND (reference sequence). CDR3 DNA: TGTGCCAGTAGTACGCTCCCAGGATCCAATCAGCCCCAGCATTTT. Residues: CASSTLPGSNQPQHF.

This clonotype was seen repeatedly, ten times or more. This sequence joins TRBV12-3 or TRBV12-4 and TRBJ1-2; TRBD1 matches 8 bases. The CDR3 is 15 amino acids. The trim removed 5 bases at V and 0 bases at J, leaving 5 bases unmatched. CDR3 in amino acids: CASSPGQASNYGYTF. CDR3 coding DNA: TGTGCCAGCAGTCCGGGACAGGCGTCTAACTATGGCTACACCTTC.

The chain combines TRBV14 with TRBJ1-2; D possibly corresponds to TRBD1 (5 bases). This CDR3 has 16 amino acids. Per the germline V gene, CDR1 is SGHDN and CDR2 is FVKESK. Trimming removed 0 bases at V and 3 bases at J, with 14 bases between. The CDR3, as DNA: TGTGCCAGCAGCCAAGAGGATCGTCAGGGTCACTATGGCTACACCTTC. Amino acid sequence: CASSQEDRQGHYGYTF.

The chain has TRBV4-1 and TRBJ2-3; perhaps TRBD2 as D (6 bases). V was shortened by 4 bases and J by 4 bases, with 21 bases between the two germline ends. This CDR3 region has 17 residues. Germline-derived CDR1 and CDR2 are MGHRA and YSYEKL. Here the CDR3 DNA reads TGCGCCAGCAGCCTAACCGCGGGGACCCTCGCTTCAGATACGCAGTATTTT. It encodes CASSLTAGTLASDTQYF.

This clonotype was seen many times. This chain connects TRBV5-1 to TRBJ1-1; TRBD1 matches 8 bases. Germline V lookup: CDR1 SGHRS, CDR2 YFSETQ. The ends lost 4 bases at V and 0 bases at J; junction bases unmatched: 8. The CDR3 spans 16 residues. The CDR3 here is CASSPGRTGMNTEAFF. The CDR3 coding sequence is TGCGCCAGCAGCCCCGGAAGGACAGGGATGAACACTGAAGCTTTCTTT.

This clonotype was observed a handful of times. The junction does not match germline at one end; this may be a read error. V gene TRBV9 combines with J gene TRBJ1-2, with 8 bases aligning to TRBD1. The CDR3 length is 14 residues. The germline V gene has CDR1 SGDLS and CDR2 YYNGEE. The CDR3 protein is CASSGQGFNDGYTF. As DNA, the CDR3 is TGTGCCAGCAGCGGACAGGGGTTTAACGATGGCTACACCTTC.

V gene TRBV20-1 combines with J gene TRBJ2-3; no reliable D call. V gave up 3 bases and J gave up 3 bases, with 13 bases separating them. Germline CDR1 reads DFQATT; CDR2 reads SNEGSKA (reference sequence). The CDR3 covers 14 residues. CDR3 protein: CSASRRRETDTQYF. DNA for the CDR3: TGCAGTGCTAGCAGAAGGAGAGAAACAGATACGCAGTATTTT.

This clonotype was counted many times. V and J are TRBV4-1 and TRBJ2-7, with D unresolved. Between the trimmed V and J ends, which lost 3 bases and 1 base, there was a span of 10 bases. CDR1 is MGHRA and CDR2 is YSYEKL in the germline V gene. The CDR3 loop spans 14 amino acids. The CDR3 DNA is TGCGCCAGCAGCCAGTCGCTAGGGTCCTACGAGCAGTACTTC. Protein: CASSQSLGSYEQYF.

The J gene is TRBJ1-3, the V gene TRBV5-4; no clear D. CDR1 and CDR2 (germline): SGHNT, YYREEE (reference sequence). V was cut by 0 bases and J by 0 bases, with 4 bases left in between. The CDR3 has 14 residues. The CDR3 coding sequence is TGTGCCAGCAGCTTGGAGGACTCTGGAAACACCATATATTTT. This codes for CASSLEDSGNTIYF.

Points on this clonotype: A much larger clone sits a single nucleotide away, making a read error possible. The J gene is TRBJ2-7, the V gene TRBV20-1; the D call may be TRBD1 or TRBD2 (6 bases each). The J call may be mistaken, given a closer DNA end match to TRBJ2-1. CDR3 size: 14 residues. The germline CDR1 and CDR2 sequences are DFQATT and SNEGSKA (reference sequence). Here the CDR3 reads CSARDRGTRYEQFF. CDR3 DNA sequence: TGCAGTGCTAGAGATAGGGGGACTCGTTACGAGCAGTTCTTC.

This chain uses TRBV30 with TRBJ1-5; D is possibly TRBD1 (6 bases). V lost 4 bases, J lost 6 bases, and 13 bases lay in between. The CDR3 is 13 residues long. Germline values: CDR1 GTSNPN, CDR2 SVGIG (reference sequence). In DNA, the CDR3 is TGTGCCTGGACGGGGCAGGGGAGTCAGCCCCAGCATTTT. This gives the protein CAWTGQGSQPQHF.

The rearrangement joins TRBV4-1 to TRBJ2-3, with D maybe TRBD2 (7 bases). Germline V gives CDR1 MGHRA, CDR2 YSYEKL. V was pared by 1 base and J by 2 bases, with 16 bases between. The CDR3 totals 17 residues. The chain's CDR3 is CASSQGSGGALTDTQYF. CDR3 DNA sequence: TGCGCCAGCAGCCAAGGATCTGGGGGGGCCCTCACAGATACGCAGTATTTT.

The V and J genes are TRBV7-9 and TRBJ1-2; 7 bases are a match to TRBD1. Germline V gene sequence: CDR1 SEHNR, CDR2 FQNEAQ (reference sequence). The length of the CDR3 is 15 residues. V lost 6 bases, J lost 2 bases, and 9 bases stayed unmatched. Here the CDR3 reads CASRPSAGGNYGYTF. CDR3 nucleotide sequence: TGTGCCAGCAGACCATCGGCAGGGGGGAACTATGGCTACACCTTC. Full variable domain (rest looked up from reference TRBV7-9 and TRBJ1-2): DTGVSQNPRHKITKRGQNVTFRCDPISEHNRLYWYRQTLGQGPEFLTYFQNEAQLEKSRLLSDRFSAERPKGSFSTLEIQRTEQGDSAMYLCASRPSAGGNYGYTFGSGTRLTVV.

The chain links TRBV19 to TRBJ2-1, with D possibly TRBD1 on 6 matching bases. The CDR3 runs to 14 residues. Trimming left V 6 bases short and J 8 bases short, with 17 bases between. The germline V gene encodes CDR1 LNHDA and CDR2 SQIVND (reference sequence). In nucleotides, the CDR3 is TGTGCCAGTAGAAGGGGAACAGGGTTTGATGAGCAGTTCTTC. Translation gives CASRRGTGFDEQFF.

CDR3 sequence reads: CAWSDVPGYEQYF. In DNA, the CDR3 is TGTGCCTGGAGCGACGTCCCGGGCTACGAGCAGTACTTC. This chain uses TRBV30 with TRBJ2-7; unclear D gene. Trimming left V 3 bases short and J 3 bases short, with 12 bases between. The germline gives CDR1 GTSNPN, CDR2 SVGIG (reference sequence). The CDR3 sequence is 13 residues long.

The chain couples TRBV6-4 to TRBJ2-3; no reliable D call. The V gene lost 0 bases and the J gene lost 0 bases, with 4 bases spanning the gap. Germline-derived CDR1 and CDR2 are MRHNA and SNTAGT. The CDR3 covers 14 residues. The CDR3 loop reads CASSDSDSTDTQYF. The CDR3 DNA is TGTGCCAGCAGTGACTCGGACAGCACAGATACGCAGTATTTT.

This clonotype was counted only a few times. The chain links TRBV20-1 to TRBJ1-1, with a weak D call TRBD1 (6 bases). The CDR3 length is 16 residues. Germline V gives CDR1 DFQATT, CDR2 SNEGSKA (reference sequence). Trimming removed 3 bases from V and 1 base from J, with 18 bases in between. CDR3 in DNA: TGCAGTGCTAGCATTTTGGGCAGGGGTTGGAACACTGAAGCTTTCTTT. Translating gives CSASILGRGWNTEAFF.

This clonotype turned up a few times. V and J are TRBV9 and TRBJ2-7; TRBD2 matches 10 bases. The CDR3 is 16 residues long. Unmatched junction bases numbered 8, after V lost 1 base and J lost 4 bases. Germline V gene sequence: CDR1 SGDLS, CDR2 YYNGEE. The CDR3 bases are TGTGCCAGCAGCGTAAGGGGGGGACTAGCGATGTACGAGCAGTACTTC. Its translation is CASSVRGGLAMYEQYF.

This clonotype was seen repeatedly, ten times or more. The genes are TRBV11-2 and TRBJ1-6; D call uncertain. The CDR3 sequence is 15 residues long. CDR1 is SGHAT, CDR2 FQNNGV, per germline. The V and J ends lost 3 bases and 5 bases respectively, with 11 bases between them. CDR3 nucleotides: TGTGCCAGCAGCTTCCAAGCCCACGATAATTCACCCCTCCACTTT. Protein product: CASSFQAHDNSPLHF. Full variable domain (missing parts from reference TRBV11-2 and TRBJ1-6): EAGVAQSPRYKIIEKRQSVAFWCNPISGHATLYWYQQILGQGPKLLIQFQNNGVVDDSQLPKDRFSAERLKGVDSTLKIQPAKLEDSAVYLCASSFQAHDNSPLHFGNGTRLTVT.

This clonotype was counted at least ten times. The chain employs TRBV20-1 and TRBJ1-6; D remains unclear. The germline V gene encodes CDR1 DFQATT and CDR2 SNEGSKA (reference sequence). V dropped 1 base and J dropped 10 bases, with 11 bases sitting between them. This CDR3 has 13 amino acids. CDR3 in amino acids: CSARGAAPSPLHF. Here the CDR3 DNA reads TGCAGTGCTAGAGGGGCAGCCCCGTCACCCCTCCACTTT.

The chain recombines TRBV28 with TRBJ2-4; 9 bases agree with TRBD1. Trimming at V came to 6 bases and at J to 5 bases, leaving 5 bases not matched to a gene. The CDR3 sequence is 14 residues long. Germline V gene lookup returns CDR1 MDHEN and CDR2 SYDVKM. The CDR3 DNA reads TGTGCCAGCAGACTACAGGGGGCGGAAAACATTCAGTACTTC. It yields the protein CASRLQGAENIQYF.

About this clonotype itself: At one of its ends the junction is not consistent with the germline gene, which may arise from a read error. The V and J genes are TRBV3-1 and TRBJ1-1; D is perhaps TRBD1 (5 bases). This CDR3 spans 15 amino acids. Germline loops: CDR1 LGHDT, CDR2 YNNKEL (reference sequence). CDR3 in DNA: TGTGCCAGCAGCCCCTTGGGGGGGGGAAACACTGAAGCTTCCTTT. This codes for CASSPLGGGNTEASF.

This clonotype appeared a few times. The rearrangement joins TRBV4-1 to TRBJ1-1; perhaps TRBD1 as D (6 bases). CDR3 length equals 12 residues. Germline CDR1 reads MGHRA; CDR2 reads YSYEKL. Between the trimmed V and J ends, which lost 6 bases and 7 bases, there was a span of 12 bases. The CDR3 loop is CASRGDKLEAFF. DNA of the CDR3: TGCGCCAGCAGGGGGGACAAACTTGAAGCTTTCTTT.